The rows below give T cell receptor beta chains drawn from one sample of a study of blood T cell repertoires in COVID-19. The data were produced by immunoSEQ multiplex PCR, yet TCRdb's version contains in-frame clones alone and is incomplete. The data contain roughly 150,000 clones, around 90% of them singletons. Input material: peripheral blood. All receptors come from a man aged 60 to 75 with acute or convalescent COVID-19. Both conserved end residues are part of each CDR3. D genes are given only for firm matches. Some rows mark clone size as missing; the rest say once, few, many or name a class of expanded clone.

v_gene	abundance	j_gene	d_gene	CDR3aa	CDR3nt
TRBV6-1	NA	TRBJ1-1	NA	CASSEVQKNTEAFF	TGTGCCAGCAGTGAAGTACAGAAGAACACTGAAGCTTTCTTT
TRBV7-2	NA	TRBJ2-5	NA	CASSLDRRETQYF	TGTGCCAGCAGCTTGGACAGACGAGAGACCCAGTACTTC
TRBV9	NA	TRBJ1-6	NA	CASSSPGPNNSPLHF	TGTGCCAGCAGCTCCCCAGGGCCCAATAATTCACCCCTCCACTTT
TRBV9	NA	TRBJ2-7	TRBD2	CASSGSGGLYEQYF	TGTGCCAGCAGCGGTAGCGGGGGTTTATACGAGCAGTACTTC
TRBV3-1/TRBV3-2	NA	TRBJ1-2	NA	CASSSFRTGSIYGYTF	TGTGCCAGCAGCTCCTTCCGAACAGGCTCTATCTATGGCTACACCTTC
TRBV6-5	NA	TRBJ1-4	NA	CASSYSYRVGEKLFF	TGTGCCAGCAGTTACTCCTACAGGGTCGGCGAAAAACTGTTTTTT
TRBV6-1	few	TRBJ2-5	NA	CASSDRRATETQYF	TGTGCCAGCAGTGATAGAAGAGCGACGGAGACCCAGTACTTC
TRBV7-9	NA	TRBJ2-1	TRBD1	CASSLSGGAIYNEQFF	TGTGCCAGCAGCCTGTCAGGGGGCGCCATTTACAATGAGCAGTTCTTC
TRBV2	NA	TRBJ2-2	NA	CASSGKGTGELFF	TGTGCCAGCAGTGGAAAGGGGACCGGGGAGCTGTTTTTT
TRBV10-3	NA	TRBJ1-1	NA	CAISERPQGGRAFF	TGTGCCATCAGTGAGCGCCCCCAGGGAGGAAGGGCTTTCTTT
TRBV11-2	once	TRBJ2-1	TRBD2	CASSPGIAGGVSYNEQFF	TGTGCCAGCAGCCCCGGGATAGCGGGGGGCGTCTCCTACAATGAGCAGTTCTTC
TRBV7-2	NA	TRBJ2-7	TRBD1	CASSLGTGTGAYEQYF	TGTGCCAGCAGCTTAGGGACCGGGACAGGGGCCTACGAGCAGTACTTC
TRBV6-2/TRBV6-3	NA	TRBJ1-2	TRBD1	CASSSSPYRGGYGYTF	TGTGCCAGCAGTTCATCGCCCTACAGGGGAGGATATGGCTACACCTTC
TRBV5-6	NA	TRBJ1-2	TRBD1	CASSLPGQGVTWGYTF	TGTGCCAGCAGCCTCCCTGGGCAGGGGGTGACCTGGGGCTACACCTTC
TRBV19	NA	TRBJ1-3	TRBD1	CASSIGQGGHTIYF	TGTGCCAGTAGTATTGGACAGGGAGGTCACACCATATATTTT
TRBV5-6	NA	TRBJ1-4	NA	CASSLREPLQRELREKLFF	TGTGCCAGCAGCTTGAGGGAGCCTCTACAGCGCGAGTTAAGGGAAAAACTGTTTTTT
TRBV7-9	NA	TRBJ1-1	NA	CASSLALGQNTEAFF	TGTGCCAGCAGCTTAGCGTTAGGACAGAACACTGAAGCTTTCTTT
TRBV5-1	once	TRBJ1-1	NA	CASSFRLNTEAFF	TGCGCCAGCAGCTTTCGGTTGAACACTGAAGCTTTCTTT
TRBV6-5	NA	TRBJ1-1	NA	CASSYSISHKNTEAFF	TGTGCCAGCAGTTACTCGATATCCCACAAGAACACTGAAGCTTTCTTT
TRBV6-2/TRBV6-3	NA	TRBJ1-1	NA	CASSYSGGTEAFF	TGTGCCAGCAGTTACTCGGGGGGGACTGAAGCTTTCTTT
TRBV5-4	NA	TRBJ1-1	NA	CASGESLNTEAFF	TGTGCCAGCGGGGAGTCATTGAACACTGAAGCTTTCTTT
TRBV7-9	NA	TRBJ1-1	NA	CASSPSGSGNTEAFF	TGTGCCAGCAGCCCCTCCGGGTCGGGGAACACTGAAGCTTTCTTT
TRBV18	once	TRBJ1-1	NA	CASSPLRHLNTEAFF	TGTGCCAGCTCACCACTCAGACACTTGAACACTGAAGCTTTCTTT
TRBV3-1/TRBV3-2	NA	TRBJ1-2	NA	CASSKGGGYTF	TGTGCCAGCAGCAAGGGAGGGGGCTACACCTTC
TRBV7-6	NA	TRBJ2-3	NA	CASSLRSTASTDTQYF	TGTGCCAGCAGCTTAAGAAGCACAGCTAGCACAGATACGCAGTATTTT
TRBV6-4	NA	TRBJ2-1	TRBD2	CASSESGAGGPNNEQFF	TGTGCCAGCAGTGAGAGTGGAGCGGGGGGGCCGAACAATGAGCAGTTCTTC
TRBV3-1/TRBV3-2	once	TRBJ1-1	NA	CASSQVGGNTEAFF	TGTGCCAGCAGCCAAGTGGGAGGGAACACTGAAGCTTTCTTT
TRBV7-2	NA	TRBJ2-3	NA	CASSFQFSTDTQYF	TGTGCCAGCAGCTTTCAATTTAGCACAGATACGCAGTATTTT
TRBV5-6	NA	TRBJ2-7	TRBD1	CASSPGQGGYEQYF	TGTGCCAGCAGCCCGGGACAGGGGGGGTACGAGCAGTACTTC
TRBV15	NA	TRBJ1-5	TRBD1	CATSRGTGVISNQPQHF	TGTGCCACCAGCAGAGGGACAGGGGTTATATCAAATCAGCCCCAGCATTTT
TRBV30	NA	TRBJ2-1	TRBD2	CAWSLKRGGQKTYNEQFF	TGTGCCTGGAGCCTAAAGCGGGGGGGCCAGAAAACCTACAATGAGCAGTTCTTC
TRBV29-1	NA	TRBJ1-1	TRBD1	CSVRTGQGVTEAFF	TGCAGCGTGAGGACGGGACAGGGGGTAACTGAAGCTTTCTTT
TRBV9	NA	TRBJ2-6	TRBD1	CASSATGAGSGANVLTF	TGTGCCAGCAGCGCGACAGGGGCCGGGTCTGGGGCCAACGTCCTGACTTTC
TRBV30	NA	TRBJ2-4	NA	CACWKQGAKNIQYF	TGTGCCTGTTGGAAGCAGGGGGCCAAAAACATTCAGTACTTC
TRBV3-1/TRBV3-2	NA	TRBJ1-3	TRBD1	CASSLRGPGNTIYF	TGTGCCAGCAGCCTTAGGGGGCCCGGAAACACCATATATTTT
TRBV11-3	NA	TRBJ1-1	NA	CASSLYGSTEAFF	TGTGCCAGCAGCTTATACGGGAGCACTGAAGCTTTCTTT
TRBV2	NA	TRBJ1-5	TRBD1	CASESGTGGNQPQHF	TGTGCCAGCGAGTCCGGGACAGGTGGCAATCAGCCCCAGCATTTT
TRBV10-3	NA	TRBJ2-7	TRBD2	CAISEAGRGGGEQYF	TGTGCCATCAGTGAGGCAGGGCGGGGGGGCGGCGAGCAGTACTTC
TRBV4-3	NA	TRBJ2-4	NA	CASSQDSHGDNIQYF	TGCGCCAGCAGCCAAGATAGCCACGGCGATAACATTCAGTACTTC
TRBV18	NA	TRBJ1-2	NA	CASSPGGGGYTF	TGTGCCAGCTCACCAGGGGGCGGTGGCTACACCTTC
TRBV6-5	NA	TRBJ1-5	NA	CASKIRGNQPQHF	TGTGCCAGCAAAATACGAGGCAATCAGCCCCAGCATTTT
TRBV6-2/TRBV6-3	NA	TRBJ1-2	TRBD1	CASSDWTGSADGYTF	TGTGCCAGCAGTGACTGGACAGGGAGCGCCGATGGCTACACCTTC